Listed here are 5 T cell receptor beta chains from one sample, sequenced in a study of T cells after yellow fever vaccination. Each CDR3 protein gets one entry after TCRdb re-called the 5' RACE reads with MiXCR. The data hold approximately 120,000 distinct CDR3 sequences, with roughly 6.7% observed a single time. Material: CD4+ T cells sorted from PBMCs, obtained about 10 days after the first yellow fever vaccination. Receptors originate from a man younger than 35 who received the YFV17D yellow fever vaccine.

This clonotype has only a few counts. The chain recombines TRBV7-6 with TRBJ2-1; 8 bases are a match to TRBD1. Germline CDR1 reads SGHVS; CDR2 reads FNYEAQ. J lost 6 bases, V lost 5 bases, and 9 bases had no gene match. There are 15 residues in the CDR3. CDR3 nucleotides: TGTGCCAGCAGCCTCGGACAGGGAGGTTCCAATGAGCAGTTCTTC. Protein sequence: CASSLGQGGSNEQFF.

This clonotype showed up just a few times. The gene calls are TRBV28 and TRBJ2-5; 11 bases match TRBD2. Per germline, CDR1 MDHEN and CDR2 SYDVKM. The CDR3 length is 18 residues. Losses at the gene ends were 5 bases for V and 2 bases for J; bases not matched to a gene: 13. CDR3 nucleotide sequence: TGTGCCAGCAGTACGCCCTCGGGTCGACTAGCGGGGCAAGAGACCCAGTACTTC. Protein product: CASSTPSGRLAGQETQYF. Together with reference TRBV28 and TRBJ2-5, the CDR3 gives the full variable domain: DVKVTQSSRYLVKRTGEKVFLECVQDMDHENMFWYRQDPGLGLRLIYFSYDVKMKEKGDIPEGYSVSREKKERFSLILESASTNQTSMYLCASSTPSGRLAGQETQYFGPGTRLLVL.

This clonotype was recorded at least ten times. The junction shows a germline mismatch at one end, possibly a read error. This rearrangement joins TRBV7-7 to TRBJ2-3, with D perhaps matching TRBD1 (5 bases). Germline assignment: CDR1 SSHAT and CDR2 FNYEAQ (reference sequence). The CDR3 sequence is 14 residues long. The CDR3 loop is CASSLGRGADTQYF. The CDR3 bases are TGTGCTAGCAGCTTAGGAAGGGGCGCAGATACGCAGTATTTT.

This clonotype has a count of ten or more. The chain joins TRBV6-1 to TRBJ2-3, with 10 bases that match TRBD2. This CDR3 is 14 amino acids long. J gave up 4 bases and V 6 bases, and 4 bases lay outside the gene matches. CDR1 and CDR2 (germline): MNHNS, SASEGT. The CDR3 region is CASRERGGSDTQYF. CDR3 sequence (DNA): TGTGCCAGCAGGGAGCGGGGGGGATCAGATACGCAGTATTTT.

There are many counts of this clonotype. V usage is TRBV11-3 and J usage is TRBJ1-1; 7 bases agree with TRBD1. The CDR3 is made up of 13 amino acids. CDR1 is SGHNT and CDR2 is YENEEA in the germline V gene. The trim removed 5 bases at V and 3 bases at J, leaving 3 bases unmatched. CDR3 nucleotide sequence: TGTGCCAGCAGCCAGGGGGTCTACACTGAAGCTTTCTTT. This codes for CASSQGVYTEAFF.